The rows below give T cell receptor beta chains drawn from one sample of a study of cytomegalovirus exposure and HLA in healthy donors. Clones were read by immunoSEQ multiplex PCR, and TCRdb kept only the in-frame ones, dropping some. This table has about 130,000 clones, over 75% appearing once. Source material: PBMCs. These TCRs come from a woman between 35 and 50 years old in good health and CMV-seropositive. The CDR3 runs from the conserved cysteine through the conserved F or W. The D gene is left open where the match is weak. Size is omitted from some rows. Given values are once, few, many or a class for expanded clones.

NA,14,TRBV7-9,few,TRBJ2-5,TGTGCCAGCAGCTTATTGGGGGCAGGAGAGACCCAGTACTTC,CASSLLGAGETQYF
TRBD1,16,TRBV28,NA,TRBJ2-7,TGTGCCAGCAGTTCTTACAGGGGCCACTTTACCTACGAGCAGTACTTC,CASSSYRGHFTYEQYF
NA,15,TRBV6-5,NA,TRBJ1-3,TGTGCCAGCAGTTCGCGACTCCTCTCTGGAAACACCATATATTTT,CASSSRLLSGNTIYF
NA,15,TRBV4-2,NA,TRBJ1-3,TGTGCCAGCAGCTCTCAAACACAGGACGGAAACACCATATATTTT,CASSSQTQDGNTIYF
TRBD2,15,TRBV7-9,NA,TRBJ2-7,TGTGCCAGCAGCTTCGGGACTAGCACCATTCAGGAGCAGTACTTC,CASSFGTSTIQEQYF
NA,16,TRBV6-5,NA,TRBJ1-4,TGTGCCAGCAGTTCCAGCTGGGCGGGGACTAATGAAAAACTGTTTTTT,CASSSSWAGTNEKLFF
TRBD1,13,TRBV7-9,NA,TRBJ2-3,TGTGCCAGCAGCTTTCAACAGGGGGAGACGCAGTATTTT,CASSFQQGETQYF
NA,15,TRBV5-1,few,TRBJ2-1,TGCGCCAGCAGCTTGGATTTGGGGCCAAACAATGAGCAGTTCTTC,CASSLDLGPNNEQFF
NA,17,TRBV7-3,NA,TRBJ2-7,TGTGCCAGCAGCCCGCACCCTACTAGAGTGACCCTCGACGAGCAGTACTTC,CASSPHPTRVTLDEQYF
NA,13,TRBV6-5,NA,TRBJ2-7,TGTGCCAGCAGTTATTGGAGCGGTGACGAGCAGTACTTC,CASSYWSGDEQYF